The next 6 T cell receptor beta chains were all read from a single sample in a study of blood T cell repertoires in COVID-19 (dated by TCRdb to the early 2020s). Libraries were built with the immunoSEQ multiplex PCR assay. TCRdb retrieved this table from immuneACCESS and kept in-frame rearrangements only. Not all clones are present; in checked studies, unresolved V genes account for under half, and no reason is known for the remainder. For this sample the table gives around 30,000 clones, of which 85% to 90% were detected only once. The ten largest clones add up to around 15% of the sample. Material for sequencing was peripheral blood. These receptor sequences come from a human donor with active COVID-19. The donor label of this sample is uncertain.

The rearrangement links TRBV18 to TRBJ1-1; the D is unclear. V was pared by 4 bases and J by 4 bases, with 13 bases between. CDR1 KGHSH and CDR2 LQKENI come from the germline V gene. The CDR3 has 14 residues. This CDR3 reads CASSQAGGGTEAFF. CDR3 bases: TGTGCCAGCTCACAAGCGGGAGGAGGCACTGAAGCTTTCTTT.

The rearrangement joins TRBV19 to TRBJ2-7; 8 bases align to TRBD2. Trimming took 4 bases from V and 3 from J; bases not matched to a gene: 2. Germline V gene sequence: CDR1 LNHDA, CDR2 SQIVND (reference sequence). This CDR3 region has 13 residues. For the CDR3, the DNA is TGTGCCAGTAGTAGCGGGGGGAACTACGAGCAGTACTTC. Its protein product is CASSSGGNYEQYF.

The chain joins TRBV6-2 or TRBV6-3 to TRBJ2-1, with D possibly being TRBD1 (6 bases). The V and J ends lost 5 bases and 5 bases respectively, with 13 bases between them. The CDR3 consists of 14 residues. The germline V gene has CDR1 MNHEY and CDR2 SVGEGT. The CDR3 sequence is CASSQTGFNNEQFF. The CDR3, as DNA: TGTGCCAGCAGTCAGACAGGATTCAACAATGAGCAGTTCTTC.

The chain links TRBV5-6 to TRBJ2-5; 9 nucleotides align to TRBD1. With V trimmed by 0 bases and J by 4 bases, 13 bases remained unmatched. Germline CDR1 reads SGHDT; CDR2 reads YYEEEE. The CDR3 length is 18 residues. The chain's CDR3 is CASSLAGFPGTGIETQYF. CDR3 sequence (DNA): TGTGCCAGCAGCTTGGCAGGGTTTCCCGGGACAGGGATAGAGACCCAGTACTTC.

This rearrangement joins TRBV18 to TRBJ1-4; tentatively, D is TRBD1 (6 bases). CDR3 length: 13 residues. From germline, CDR1 is KGHSH and CDR2 LQKENI. V was shortened by 6 bases and J by 8 bases, with 13 bases between the two germline ends. Here the CDR3 DNA reads TGTGCCAGCTCTCCCACCAGGGGCGAAAAACTGTTTTTT. It encodes CASSPTRGEKLFF.

The chain joins TRBV19 to TRBJ2-5; D ambiguous. Germline-derived CDR1 and CDR2 are LNHDA and SQIVND (reference sequence). Trimming took 6 bases from V and 1 from J, leaving 15 bases between them. This CDR3 has 15 amino acids. CDR3 residues: CASRKSDSPQETQYF. Here the CDR3 DNA reads TGTGCCAGTAGGAAGAGCGATAGCCCCCAAGAGACCCAGTACTTC. The full variable domain, with the rest looked up from reference TRBV19 and TRBJ2-5, is DGGITQSPKYLFRKEGQNVTLSCEQNLNHDAMYWYRQDPGQGLRLIYYSQIVNDFQKGDIAEGYSVSREKKESFPLTVTSAQKNPTAFYLCASRKSDSPQETQYFGPGTRLLVL.